This TCR beta chain was documented in a study of cytomegalovirus exposure and HLA in healthy donors. The PCR contained 60 Vbeta and 13 Jbeta primers. TCRdb's copy holds only in-frame clones and misses some; the assay was immunoSEQ multiplex PCR. The profile shows around 200,000 clones, 75% to 85% of them singletons. On this clone itself: Its antigen is not identified.

When sampled, the donors appeared nominally healthy, though they likely had unrecorded immune exposures. The CDR3 is made up of 13 amino acids. Germline V gene sequence: CDR1 KGHSH, CDR2 LQKENI. Trimming cost V 2 bases and J 9 bases, with 11 bases left between them. Study findings and constraints: In a later analysis, parvovirus B19, influenza, CMV and Epstein-Barr virus appeared linked to several top co-occurrence clusters. Three CMV-associated chains were confirmed in vitro to be specific for CMV antigens. HLA alleles showed associations with roughly 17,000 TCR beta sequences in a later analysis, at a 0.05 false discovery rate.

The receptor's source is a woman aged 55-70 years in good health and CMV-seropositive. Sequenced input: PBMCs. The V gene is TRBV18, the J gene TRBJ2-1, with no clear D. The CDR3 nucleotides are TGTGCCAGCTCACCAGCCCTGAGAGGTGAGCAGTTCTTC. Its translation: CASSPALRGEQFF.